This T cell receptor beta chain was found in a study of Graves' ophthalmopathy and Graves' hyperthyroidism (dated by TCRdb to the late 2010s). About the study as a whole: Peripheral blood was collected at initial diagnosis, prior to any treatment. The 85 to 100 discovery patients were divided at random into training and test sets in a 7:3 ratio. In total, approximately 130 blood samples were TCR-sequenced: 40 to 45 ophthalmopathy, under 80 hyperthyroidism and some 17 hyperthyroidism-to-ophthalmopathy patients. For independent validation, a separate cohort was made up of approximately 18 hyperthyroidism patients plus 17 patients who later progressed from hyperthyroidism to ophthalmopathy. TCR beta repertoire signatures were used to distinguish Graves' ophthalmopathy from Graves' hyperthyroidism and to predict progression to ophthalmopathy. Following sample collection, hyperthyroidism patients were given methimazole at a starting dose of 30 mg daily, and ophthalmopathy patients were given high-dose intravenous methylprednisolone. To explore V-J signatures that distinguish ophthalmopathy from hyperthyroidism, a discovery set of around 100 patients was enrolled, made up of about 40 with ophthalmopathy and fewer than 60 with stable hyperthyroidism. T-cell repertoires of thyroid tissue and blood were compared in several hyperthyroidism patients.

Ten or more counts support this clonotype. The specificity of this receptor is unknown. Per-base quality was not reported, and no clone a single base away is much larger than it. For repertoire sequencing, TCR beta CDR3 regions were amplified from RNA transcripts. A first-round RT-PCR used HTBI primers with the Qiagen OneStep RT-PCR kit, followed by a second-round multiplex PCR, size selection and purification. Libraries were sequenced paired-end with 100 bp reads on an Illumina HiSeq2000. The paper's processing steps were these. SOAPnuke was used for read processing, and reads with adapters, uncalled bases, a mean Phred below 15, or no exact constant-primer or identifier match were discarded. High-quality paired reads were merged with COPE v1.2.5. Unique nucleotide sequences were defined as clonotypes and aligned to IMGT TRB V, D and J references using MiTCR v1.1. Analysis was restricted to V-J combinations with a frequency above 0.0001, which covered roughly 99% of repertoires. A TCR clonal expansion and chaos score per V-J combination was defined as the ratio of F50 clonal expansion to chaos observed in the TCRdist matrix. Welch's t-statistics and random forest were used to reduce the features to 10 to 15 V-J combinations, which were then used as input to a naive Bayes classifier. The Morisita-Horn index was used to measure how similar the thyroid and blood repertoires were. In-frame beta chains were kept once TCRdb had trimmed the public reads at Q25 with fastp and called clones with MiXCR. Rows matching on CDR3 protein sequence are summarized as one entry with the most common DNA and genes. TCRdb, not the original authors, processed these V and J calls. The sample profile shows 450,000 or so distinct CDR3 sequences; approximately 15% of them were found once. Together, the top ten hold more than 8.5% of the sample.

The full study reports these points: Most of the expanded thyroid clonotypes with a frequency above 0.001 were also detected in blood, and it was suggested that the thyroid immune response may be reflected by blood repertoires. Sample size was not predetermined statistically, and investigators were not blinded to group allocation. Ophthalmopathy was separated from stable hyperthyroidism by the 13-signature model with more than 85% sensitivity and less than 82% specificity in cross-validation and with 80%/75% in the test set. In validation, the model predicted ophthalmopathy progression with about 70% sensitivity and roughly 72% specificity; some twelve predicted patients were CT-confirmed with GO in a median of approximately six months.

The ophthalmopathy patients had moderately to severely active disease, with a Clinical Activity Score of 3 or higher, a NOSPECS grade of 4 or higher, and a disease duration of less than 3 months. Anyone with other autoimmune diseases, uncontrolled infections, pregnancy or lactation was excluded from the study. Diagnosis relied on clinical symptoms, serum thyroxine, TRAb, thyroid ultrasound and orbital computed tomography. PBMCs were isolated from about 10 ml of fresh peripheral blood by Ficoll-Paque density gradient centrifugation. Trizol reagent was used to extract the total RNA, and its quality was then checked on an Agilent 2100 Bioanalyzer. The sequencing sample was made of blood. The receptor was isolated from a woman aged 30 to 39 with Graves' ophthalmopathy. Donor details come from another sample of the same person, matched by shared clones.

In nucleotide form, the sequence is TGTGCCAGCAGCTGGGGGCCCATCTATGGCTACACCTTC. This sequence encodes CASSWGPIYGYTF. The sequence links TRBV7-2 to TRBJ1-2; the D region possibly corresponds to TRBD1 (6 bases align). Measured from the cysteine to the phenylalanine, the CDR3 is 13 residues long. This entry keeps only the CDR3 DNA: 39 bases, framed from base 1. The germline V gene gives CDR1 as SGHTA and CDR2 as FQGNSA. V was cut back by 4 bases and J by 4 bases, leaving a gap of 10 bases between them.